One and the same sample provided the 21 T cell receptor beta chains below, sequenced in a study of cytomegalovirus exposure and HLA in healthy donors. PCR was performed using 60 Vbeta and 13 Jbeta primers. The method was immunoSEQ multiplex PCR; TCRdb's version includes in-frame clones alone and lacks a portion of them. The table records around 180,000 clones, about 65% of them present only once. Sequenced material: PBMCs. The receptors come from a girl aged 5-17 years in good health and CMV-seronegative.

The chain employs TRBV7-7 and TRBJ2-2; D ambiguous. The germline V and J ends were trimmed by 5 bases and 4 bases, with 17 bases remaining between them. Germline V CDR1 and CDR2: SSHAT, FNYEAQ (reference sequence). The CDR3 length is 16 residues. Here the CDR3 DNA reads TGTGCCAGCAGCCATACTACCCCCGGTCGCACCGGGGAGCTGTTTTTT. Protein: CASSHTTPGRTGELFF.

This clone has more than one count but fewer than ten. The chain links TRBV4-1 to TRBJ1-6, with 10 bases fitting TRBD1. Germline CDR1 MGHRA, CDR2 YSYEKL. After removal of 2 bases from V and 6 bases from J, the junction contained 1 base not matched to a gene. The CDR3 runs 15 residues. In nucleotides, the CDR3 is TGCGCCAGCAGCCAACGGGACAGGGGTAATTCACCCCTCCACTTT. This translates into CASSQRDRGNSPLHF.

The rearrangement links TRBV7-6 to TRBJ2-7, with a possible D match to TRBD2 (7 bases). Trimming removed 1 base at V and 3 bases at J, with 13 bases between. This CDR3 region has 15 residues. Germline V gene data show CDR1 as SGHVS and CDR2 as FNYEAQ. The CDR3 loop is CASSLGAGGHYEQYF. The DNA of the CDR3 is TGTGCCAGCAGCTTAGGGGCCGGGGGGCACTACGAGCAGTACTTC.

The genes are TRBV27 and TRBJ2-3; TRBD2 is a possible D gene (5 bases). Deletions cut 5 bases from V and 2 bases from J, with 17 bases between. This CDR3 is built from 16 residues. The germline CDR1 and CDR2 sequences are MNHEY and SMNVEV (reference sequence). The CDR3 DNA sequence: TGTGCCAGCAGTCCCCTCGGAGCAGACTACACAGATACGCAGTATTTT. Translating gives CASSPLGADYTDTQYF.

As regards this clone: Other DNA sequences in this specimen translate into the identical CDR3. This chain links TRBV18 with TRBJ1-2, with 7 bases lining up with TRBD1. V gave up 3 bases and J gave up 3 bases; unmatched junction bases: 1. CDR3 size: 13 residues. The germline V gene has CDR1 KGHSH and CDR2 LQKENI. The CDR3 DNA reads as TGTGCCAGCTCACCCGACAGGGACTATGGCTACACCTTC. Its protein product is CASSPDRDYGYTF.

The chain carries TRBV7-3 and TRBJ2-3, with 8 bases lining up with TRBD2. CDR1 and CDR2 from the germline V gene are SGHTA and FQGTGA. The CDR3 has 14 amino acids. V trimming: 8 bases; J trimming: 5 bases; junction bases outside the gene matches: 9. CDR3 sequence: CASSPGGSGDTQYF. The CDR3, as DNA: TGTGCCAGCTCACCGGGAGGGAGCGGAGATACGCAGTATTTT.

The genes are TRBV29-1 and TRBJ1-1; 8 positions agree with TRBD1. V lost 3 bases, J lost 3 bases, and 6 bases stayed unmatched. Germline V CDR1 and CDR2: SQVTM, ANQGSEA. This CDR3 has 14 residues. Written as DNA, the CDR3 is TGCAGCGTTGAGGTCAGGGGGCTAGACACTGAAGCTTTCTTT. Its translation is CSVEVRGLDTEAFF.

The chain carries TRBV5-1 and TRBJ1-1, with TRBD1 as a possible D gene (5 bases). CDR1 is SGHRS and CDR2 is YFSETQ in the germline V gene. The CDR3 runs to 16 residues. Trimming removed 4 bases from V and 3 bases from J, with 19 bases in between. The CDR3 reads CASSKVQGTVYTEAFF. CDR3 nucleotides: TGCGCCAGCAGCAAAGTCCAGGGTACAGTTTACACTGAAGCTTTCTTT.

The chain recombines TRBV9 with TRBJ2-5; TRBD1 aligns across 10 bases. CDR3 length equals 15 residues. V lost 0 bases, J lost 4 bases, and 3 bases stayed unmatched. The germline V gene encodes CDR1 SGDLS and CDR2 YYNGEE. As DNA, the CDR3 is TGTGCCAGCAGCGTAGCGGGACAGGGGATAGAGACCCAGTACTTC. Amino acid sequence: CASSVAGQGIETQYF.

The chain is built from TRBV6-1 and TRBJ2-1; 7 nucleotides align to TRBD2. V was clipped by 8 bases and J by 7 bases; unmatched bases: 14. Germline values: CDR1 MNHNS, CDR2 SASEGT. The CDR3 length is 15 residues. DNA for the CDR3: TGTGCCAGCTCAGTGGGGGACTATCCTGGGAATGAGCAGTTCTTC. It is translated as CASSVGDYPGNEQFF.

This chain connects TRBV14 to TRBJ2-2, with 9 positions matching TRBD1. Trimming removed 4 bases from V and 6 bases from J; junction bases left unmatched: 3. Germline CDR1 and CDR2: SGHDN and FVKESK. The CDR3 sequence is 14 residues long. CDR3 region: CASSRDRVSGELFF. CDR3 sequence (DNA): TGTGCCAGCAGCCGGGACAGGGTGTCCGGGGAGCTGTTTTTT.

The chain is built from TRBV2 and TRBJ2-5; 11 bases are a match to TRBD1. V lost 5 bases, J lost 5 bases, and 10 bases stayed unmatched. Germline V gives CDR1 SNHLY, CDR2 FYNNEI. The CDR3 is 16 residues long. This CDR3 is CASSPGTGGMGETQYF. CDR3 DNA sequence: TGTGCCAGCAGTCCTGGGACAGGGGGAATGGGGGAGACCCAGTACTTC.

The V and J genes are TRBV7-9 and TRBJ2-7, with D possibly being TRBD1 (6 bases). The CDR3 has 13 residues. Trimming took off 6 bases at V and 4 bases at J, with 13 bases between the two ends. The germline gives CDR1 SEHNR, CDR2 FQNEAQ (reference sequence). The CDR3 sequence: CASRGQGIYEQYF. The CDR3 nucleotides read TGTGCCAGCAGGGGGCAGGGGATATACGAGCAGTACTTC.

V usage is TRBV7-3 and J usage is TRBJ1-1; 9 bases are shared with TRBD1. The germline V gene has CDR1 SGHTA and CDR2 FQGTGA. The CDR3 has 13 amino acids. V was clipped by 4 bases and J by 8 bases; unmatched bases: 5. The CDR3 spells CASSWTGATEAFF. Here the CDR3 DNA reads TGTGCCAGCAGCTGGACAGGGGCTACAGAAGCTTTCTTT.

Worth noting for this clone: This specimen includes other DNA sequences encoding the same CDR3. The CDR3 spells CASSLGGGTEAFF. The DNA of the CDR3 is TGTGCCAGCAGCTTGGGCGGGGGCACTGAAGCTTTCTTT. This chain links TRBV7-9 with TRBJ1-1; tentative D call: TRBD1 (5 bases). Germline V gene data show CDR1 as SEHNR and CDR2 as FQNEAQ (reference sequence). V was pared by 3 bases and J by 4 bases, with 9 bases between. The CDR3 sequence is 13 residues long.

This clone was seen a handful of times. Written as DNA, the CDR3 is TGTGCCAGCAGCTTCCGGGACAGGGCCAACGAGCAGTACTTC. Protein product: CASSFRDRANEQYF. The chain couples TRBV5-4 to TRBJ2-7; 9 nucleotides agree with TRBD1. J lost 5 bases, V lost 2 bases, and 5 bases had no gene match. CDR1 and CDR2 (germline): SGHNT, YYREEE (reference sequence). There are 14 residues in the CDR3. Filled out from reference TRBV5-4 and TRBJ2-7, the complete variable domain reads ETGVTQSPTHLIKTRGQQVTLRCSSQSGHNTVSWYQQALGQGPQFIFQYYREEENGRGNFPPRFSGLQFPNYSSELNVNALELDDSALYLCASSFRDRANEQYFGPGTRLTVT.

This clone was seen only a few times. The chain combines TRBV5-1 with TRBJ2-5; 10 nucleotides agree with TRBD2. Trimming cost V 1 base and J 2 bases; bases outside gene matches: 2. The CDR3 is 15 residues long. The V gene's germline CDR1 is SGHRS and CDR2 YFSETQ. CDR3 protein: CASSLTSGVQETQYF. The CDR3 nucleotides are TGCGCCAGCAGCTTGACTAGCGGGGTGCAAGAGACCCAGTACTTC. Filled out from reference TRBV5-1 and TRBJ2-5, the complete variable domain reads KAGVTQTPRYLIKTRGQQVTLSCSPISGHRSVSWYQQTPGQGLQFLFEYFSETQRNKGNFPGRFSGRQFSNSRSEMNVSTLELGDSALYLCASSLTSGVQETQYFGPGTRLLVL.

V and J are TRBV7-9 and TRBJ1-1; tentatively, D is TRBD1 (6 bases). Germline assignment: CDR1 SEHNR and CDR2 FQNEAQ (reference sequence). The CDR3 totals 14 residues. Deletions cut 7 bases from V and 1 base from J, with 13 bases between. CDR3 bases: TGTGCCAGCAACCCGACAGGAGAGAACACTGAAGCTTTCTTT. Encoded protein: CASNPTGENTEAFF.

The genes are TRBV10-1 and TRBJ2-2; TRBD1 matches at 7 bases. CDR1 is WNHNN, CDR2 SYGVQD, per germline (reference sequence). V lost 9 bases and J lost 5; bases outside the gene matches: 3. The CDR3 covers 12 residues. CDR3 DNA sequence: TGCGCCAGAATGGACAGGACCGGGGAGCTGTTTTTT. This translates into CARMDRTGELFF.

CDR3 protein: CASNQGHIEDQPQHF. The CDR3 DNA reads TGTGCCAGCAACCAGGGCCATATCGAAGATCAGCCCCAGCATTTT. The chain links TRBV6-6 to TRBJ1-5; perhaps TRBD1 as D (5 bases). The CDR3 length is 15 residues. Germline V gene sequence: CDR1 MNHNY, CDR2 SVGAGI (reference sequence). Trimming took off 7 bases at V and 5 bases at J, with 18 bases between the two ends.

This clone was observed a handful of times. The chain uses TRBV5-8 and TRBJ1-1; D is undetermined. Trimming stripped 5 bases from V and 1 base from J, with 9 bases between. The CDR3 is made up of 13 amino acids. The V gene's germline CDR1 is SGHTS and CDR2 YDEGEE. This chain's CDR3 is CASSAGKNTEAFF. DNA for the CDR3: TGTGCCAGCAGTGCGGGGAAGAACACTGAAGCTTTCTTT.